Included here is one TCR beta chain sequence, with context. The target antigen is unknown. CDR1 is SGHNT, CDR2 YYREEE, per germline (reference sequence). The junction had 2 bases not matched to a gene; V was cut back by 0 bases and J by 9 bases. The CDR3 length is 14 residues. This specimen belongs to a study of Ad26.COV2.S vaccination and SARS-CoV-2 variants. General study points: Once vaccination had occurred, spike-specific CD8+ and CD4+ T cell responses reportedly showed substantial breadth.

The protocol was immunoSEQ multiplex PCR, while the TCRdb copy is restricted to in-frame clones and leaves out a portion. The table includes hundreds of thousands of clones, about 83% detected once. The treatment is: about 20 received Ad26.COV2.S at low or high dose, single or two shots; 5 received placebo; per-sample allocation not given. Day 63 after the first vaccine or placebo injection was the time point for sampling. The rearrangement uses TRBV5-4 and TRBJ1-6; 8 bases fit TRBD1. The sample consisted of peripheral blood, taken in a trial of Ad26.COV2.S vaccine versus placebo. This receptor was identified in a person between 18 and 60 years old who received the Ad26.COV2.S COVID-19 vaccine or a placebo. The DNA for the CDR3 is TGTGCCAGCAGCTTGGACAGGGGGAGTTCACCCCTCCACTTT. Translated, it gives CASSLDRGSSPLHF. The full variable domain, with the rest looked up from reference TRBV5-4 and TRBJ1-6, is ETGVTQSPTHLIKTRGQQVTLRCSSQSGHNTVSWYQQALGQGPQFIFQYYREEENGRGNFPPRFSGLQFPNYSSELNVNALELDDSALYLCASSLDRGSSPLHFGNGTRLTVT.